A selection of T cell receptor beta chains follows, all from one sample in a study of shared clonotypes between healthy human individuals. Profiled with immunoSEQ multiplex PCR; TCRdb holds only in-frame clones, not every one. The table includes about 1 million clones, about 70% detected once. What was sequenced was memory CD4+ T cells sorted from blood. The receptors were sampled from a man younger than 35 in good health. CDR3s include the opening cysteine and the closing phenylalanine or tryptophan.

CASSLKRLAGLRYNEQFF	TRBV5-6	TRBJ2-1
CASSIDSSVYEQYF	TRBV19	TRBJ2-7
CASSPTGGARGEQFF	TRBV18	TRBJ2-1
CSVTTGGQETQYF	TRBV29-1	TRBJ2-5
CASGIPGLGGNEQFF	TRBV2	TRBJ2-1
CASGTSTDTQYF	TRBV6-5	TRBJ2-3
CARDRDHRELEPRNTEAFF	TRBV19	TRBJ1-1
CASSPPGANEKLFF	TRBV9	TRBJ1-4
CASSEGVRGQPQHF	TRBV6-1	TRBJ1-5
CASRKLTPTGRNSPLHF	TRBV28	TRBJ1-6
CASSPRPLGDTQYF	TRBV18	TRBJ2-3
CASSLLRGNSPLHF	TRBV7-2	TRBJ1-6
CASSLGLAGTSTDTQYF	TRBV9	TRBJ2-3
CASFAQALDTQYF	TRBV10-2	TRBJ2-3
CSVERSKGYEQYF	TRBV29-1	TRBJ2-7
CASSDIYGYTF	TRBV5-1	TRBJ1-2
CASRPGGGFRYGYTF	TRBV6-5	TRBJ1-2
CASSPSTVSGNTIYF	TRBV18	TRBJ1-3
CASSRTGSVVYEQYF	TRBV19	TRBJ2-7
CASSYSAGGNSPLHF	TRBV6-5	TRBJ1-6
CASSQGTLVKNIQYF	TRBV7-9	TRBJ2-4
CASSLSGELFF	TRBV11-2	TRBJ2-2
CASSLGGGGSYGYTF	TRBV5-1	TRBJ1-2
CASSSKDRDTQYF	TRBV28	TRBJ2-3
CAISGGRTGARDTDTQYF	TRBV10-3	TRBJ2-3
CASSPLGTTNTGELFF	TRBV18	TRBJ2-2
CAISEGQGRANYGYTF	TRBV10-3	TRBJ1-2
CASSQDEGTETQYF	TRBV4-1	TRBJ2-5
CSAYGTGDNTF	TRBV20-1	TRBJ1-2
CASSTNREEKLFF	TRBV7-3	TRBJ2-2
CASSSLLAGAKNIQYF	TRBV27	TRBJ2-4
CASSLGQGQEKLFF	TRBV11-2	TRBJ1-4
CASSLSGTLSGNTIYF	TRBV11-2	TRBJ1-3
CAWSVQGGGRHF	TRBV30	TRBJ1-5
CASSPDPGRGITGELFF	TRBV7-3	TRBJ2-2
CASSFIAGGRNEQFF	TRBV27	TRBJ2-1
CASSEATYGYTF	TRBV6-1	TRBJ1-2
CASSLRLVNQETQYF	TRBV7-9	TRBJ2-5
CASSLLQGSNIQYF	TRBV28	TRBJ2-4
CASRREMNTEAFF	TRBV10-1	TRBJ1-1
CASSLGGPPEVRAFF	TRBV5-1	TRBJ1-1
CASSHPVAGELFF	TRBV4-1	TRBJ2-2
CASSIAGGEKLFF	TRBV19	TRBJ1-4
CASSLASGQETQYF	TRBV5-6	TRBJ2-5
CATSSLHIGGTDTQYF	TRBV15	TRBJ2-3
CASSLAGVNTGELFF	TRBV5-6	TRBJ2-2
CASSQTGQGAGANVLTF	TRBV19	TRBJ2-6
CASSSAQNTEAFF	TRBV7-2	TRBJ1-1
CASSQVTSGSYNEQFF	TRBV4-1	TRBJ2-1
CASSLHRVLREKLFF	TRBV27	TRBJ1-4
CASSPTNYGYTF	TRBV7-9	TRBJ1-2
CASSLRQGHTGELFF	TRBV9	TRBJ2-2
CAWNSGNTIYF	TRBV30	TRBJ1-3